This is a list of T cell receptor beta chains from one sample in a study of CD8+CD57+ T cells in acquired aplastic anemia. TCRdb analysed the reads with MiXCR anew, one entry per CDR3 protein. The sample carries 150,000 to 200,000 distinct CDR3 sequences, 40% to 50% recorded once. The sample comprised sorted CD4+, CD8+, or CD8+CD57+ T cells (not recorded which) from PBMCs. The source is a human donor with aplastic anemia. CDR3s include the opening cysteine and the closing phenylalanine or tryptophan. D genes are given only for firm matches. The size field is filled for only some rows; it gives once, few, many or a size class.

clone_size	v_call	j_call	d_call	cdr3_nt	cdr3_aa
many	TRBV7-9	TRBJ2-1	TRBD1	TGTGCCAGCAGACCAACCTTCAGACAGGGGGAAGACAATGAGCAGTTCTTC	CASRPTFRQGEDNEQFF
.	TRBV7-9	TRBJ2-7	.	TGTGCCAGCAGCTTTGTCAGGGGGGCTGTCGACGAGCAGTACTTC	CASSFVRGAVDEQYF
.	TRBV24-1	TRBJ1-5	.	TGTGCCACCAGTGACCCTGGGCAGCCCCAGCATTTT	CATSDPGQPQHF
.	TRBV7-9	TRBJ1-3	.	TGTGCCAGCAGCTTCCCTGCCGGAGGAAACACCATATATTTT	CASSFPAGGNTIYF
.	TRBV11-2	TRBJ2-3	TRBD2	TGTGCCAGCAGACACCCCCGTCAGCGGGGGGGGGGAGCAGATACGCAGTATTTT	CASRHPRQRGGGADTQYF
many	TRBV29-1	TRBJ1-2	.	TGCAGCGTTGTTTGGGGCTATGGCTACACCTTC	CSVVWGYGYTF
many	TRBV9	TRBJ2-1	TRBD1	TGTGCCAGCAGCGCTCGACAGGGGCCTACAAGTAATGAGCAGTTCTTC	CASSARQGPTSNEQFF
many	TRBV25-1	TRBJ2-5	.	TGTGCCAGCAGGGGGTCCCGCCTGGAGACCCAGTACTTC	CASRGSRLETQYF
.	TRBV20-1	TRBJ2-7	TRBD1	TGCAGTGCCGGGCGGACAGGGAGCTCCTACGAGCAGTACTTC	CSAGRTGSSYEQYF
many	TRBV2	TRBJ1-1	TRBD1	TGTGCCATTACGGGACAGGGGAACACTGGAGCTTTCTTT	CAITGQGNTGAFF
many	TRBV5-1	TRBJ1-1	TRBD1	TGCGCCAGCAGCTACACCGGGACAGGGCTAAAGAACACTGAAGCTTTCTTT	CASSYTGTGLKNTEAFF
many	TRBV11-3	TRBJ2-7	TRBD1	TGTGCCAGCAGCCTTACAGGGGGCGAGCAGTACTTC	CASSLTGGEQYF
.	TRBV20-1	TRBJ2-7	.	TGCAGTGCTATACAGCGTTCCTACGAGCAGTACTTC	CSAIQRSYEQYF
many	TRBV12-3/TRBV12-4	TRBJ1-1	TRBD1	TGTGCCAGCAGCTTAGGGCAGGGGGTGGACACTGAAGCTTTCTTT	CASSLGQGVDTEAFF
.	TRBV29-1	TRBJ1-5	.	TGCAGCGTTTCGGACGGGGTAATCGGCAATCAGCCCCAGCATTTT	CSVSDGVIGNQPQHF
.	TRBV10-3	TRBJ1-6	TRBD1	TGTGCCACCAAGAGGGACAGGGGTGGCTCCTATAATTCACCCCTCCACTTT	CATKRDRGGSYNSPLHF
.	TRBV7-2	TRBJ2-7	TRBD1	TGTGCCAGCAGCCGAGGGACAGAATACGAGCAGTACTTC	CASSRGTEYEQYF
.	TRBV11-2	TRBJ2-5	TRBD2	TGTGCCAGCAGCGAACCGGGACTAGCGGGGGGGCGTGAGACCCAGTACTTC	CASSEPGLAGGRETQYF
few	TRBV10-3	TRBJ2-7	.	TGTGCCATCAGGGACCACAGCTCCTACGAGCAGTACTTC	CAIRDHSSYEQYF
many	TRBV29-1	TRBJ1-2	.	TGCAGCGGAGGAGACTGGACAGCGTATGGCTACACCTTC	CSGGDWTAYGYTF
.	TRBV15	TRBJ2-7	TRBD1	TGTGCCACCAGCACCCGGACAGGGGGCTTCGAGCAGTACTTC	CATSTRTGGFEQYF
.	TRBV19	TRBJ1-5	.	TGTGCCAGTAGTATCGCAGCGCCCGTTGAGCCCCAGCATTTT	CASSIAAPVEPQHF
.	TRBV5-1	TRBJ1-1	.	TGCGCCAGCAGCTTGGCACAGATGAACACTGAAGCTTTCTTT	CASSLAQMNTEAFF
.	TRBV7-9	TRBJ2-7	.	TGTGCCAGCAGCGGCGGGACACGCAGCGAGCAGTACTTC	CASSGGTRSEQYF
.	TRBV12-3/TRBV12-4	TRBJ2-6	.	TGTGCCAGCAGTTTAGCAGCTGGGGAGGTGACCAACGTCCTGACTTTC	CASSLAAGEVTNVLTF
.	TRBV25-1	TRBJ2-3	.	TGTGCCAGCAGTGAATATTCAGGGGGGTCAACAGATACGCAGTATTTT	CASSEYSGGSTDTQYF
.	TRBV7-9	TRBJ2-1	.	TGTGCCAGCAGCCCCCGGACTACAAATGAGCAGTTCTTC	CASSPRTTNEQFF
many	TRBV19	TRBJ1-4	.	TGTGCCAGTAGCCTGACGGGGGGAGGAAAACTGTTTTTT	CASSLTGGGKLFF